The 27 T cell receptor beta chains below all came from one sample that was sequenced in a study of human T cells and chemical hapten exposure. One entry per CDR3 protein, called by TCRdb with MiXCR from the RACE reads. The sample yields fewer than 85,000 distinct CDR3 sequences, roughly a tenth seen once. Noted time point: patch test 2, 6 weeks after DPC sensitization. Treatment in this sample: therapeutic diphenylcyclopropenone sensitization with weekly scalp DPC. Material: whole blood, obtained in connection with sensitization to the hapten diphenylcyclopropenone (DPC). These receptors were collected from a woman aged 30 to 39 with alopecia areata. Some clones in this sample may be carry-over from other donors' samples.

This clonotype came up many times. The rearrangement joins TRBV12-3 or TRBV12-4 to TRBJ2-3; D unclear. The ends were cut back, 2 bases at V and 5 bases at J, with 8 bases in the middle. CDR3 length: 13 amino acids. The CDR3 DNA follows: TGTGCCAGCAGTTTATCCGGAGAAGATACGCAGTATTTT. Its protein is CASSLSGEDTQYF.

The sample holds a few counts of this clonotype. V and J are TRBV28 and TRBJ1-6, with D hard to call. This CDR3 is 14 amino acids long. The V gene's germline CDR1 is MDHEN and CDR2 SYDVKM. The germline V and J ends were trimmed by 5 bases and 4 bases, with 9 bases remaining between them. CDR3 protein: CASSPSGYNSPLHF. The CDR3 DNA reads TGTGCCAGCAGTCCCTCGGGATATAATTCACCCCTCCACTTT.

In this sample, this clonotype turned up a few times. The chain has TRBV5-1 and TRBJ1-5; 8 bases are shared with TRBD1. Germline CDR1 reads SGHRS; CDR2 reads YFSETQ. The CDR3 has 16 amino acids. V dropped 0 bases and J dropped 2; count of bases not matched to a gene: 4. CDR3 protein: CASSLGPQGGNQPQHF. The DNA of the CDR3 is TGCGCCAGCAGCTTGGGTCCACAGGGGGGCAATCAGCCCCAGCATTTT.

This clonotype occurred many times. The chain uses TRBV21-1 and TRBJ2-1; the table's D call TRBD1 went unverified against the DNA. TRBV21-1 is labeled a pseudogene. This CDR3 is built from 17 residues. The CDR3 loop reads CASSKEGQGVPYNEQFF. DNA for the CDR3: TGTGCCAGCAGCAAAGAGGGGCAGGGGGTCCCCTACAATGAGCAGTTCTTC.

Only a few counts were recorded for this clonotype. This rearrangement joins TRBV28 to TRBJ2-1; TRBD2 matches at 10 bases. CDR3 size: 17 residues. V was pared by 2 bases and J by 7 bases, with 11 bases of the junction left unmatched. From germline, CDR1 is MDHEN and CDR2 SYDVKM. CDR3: CASSLARSSGSGNEQFF. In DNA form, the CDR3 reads TGTGCCAGCAGTTTAGCGAGATCTAGCGGGAGCGGGAATGAGCAGTTCTTC. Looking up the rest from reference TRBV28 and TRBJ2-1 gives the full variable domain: DVKVTQSSRYLVKRTGEKVFLECVQDMDHENMFWYRQDPGLGLRLIYFSYDVKMKEKGDIPEGYSVSREKKERFSLILESASTNQTSMYLCASSLARSSGSGNEQFFGPGTRLTVL.

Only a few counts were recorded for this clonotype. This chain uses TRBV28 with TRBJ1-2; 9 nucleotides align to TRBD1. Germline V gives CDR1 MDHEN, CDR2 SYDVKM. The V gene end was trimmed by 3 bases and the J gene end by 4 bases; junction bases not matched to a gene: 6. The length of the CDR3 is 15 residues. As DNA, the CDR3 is TGTGCCAGCAGTTTGACAACAGGGGGCCTCTATGGCTACACCTTC. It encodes CASSLTTGGLYGYTF.

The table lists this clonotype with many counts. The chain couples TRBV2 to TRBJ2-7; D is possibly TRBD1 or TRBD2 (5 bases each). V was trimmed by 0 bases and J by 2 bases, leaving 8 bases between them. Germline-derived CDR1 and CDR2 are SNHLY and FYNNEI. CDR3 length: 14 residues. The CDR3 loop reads CASSEARGTYEQYF. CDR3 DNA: TGTGCCAGCAGTGAAGCTCGGGGCACCTACGAGCAGTACTTC.

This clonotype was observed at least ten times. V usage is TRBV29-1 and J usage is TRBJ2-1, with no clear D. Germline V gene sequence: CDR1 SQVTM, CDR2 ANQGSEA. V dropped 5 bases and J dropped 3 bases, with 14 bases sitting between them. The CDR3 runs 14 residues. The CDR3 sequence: CSVPLRFSYNEQFF. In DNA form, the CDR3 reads TGCAGCGTTCCACTAAGGTTCAGCTACAATGAGCAGTTCTTC.

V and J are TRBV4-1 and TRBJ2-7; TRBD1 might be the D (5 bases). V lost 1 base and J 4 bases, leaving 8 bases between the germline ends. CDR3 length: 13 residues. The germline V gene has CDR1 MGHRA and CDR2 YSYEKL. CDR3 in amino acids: CASSQGTTYEQYF. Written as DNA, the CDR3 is TGCGCCAGCAGCCAAGGGACAACGTACGAGCAGTACTTC.

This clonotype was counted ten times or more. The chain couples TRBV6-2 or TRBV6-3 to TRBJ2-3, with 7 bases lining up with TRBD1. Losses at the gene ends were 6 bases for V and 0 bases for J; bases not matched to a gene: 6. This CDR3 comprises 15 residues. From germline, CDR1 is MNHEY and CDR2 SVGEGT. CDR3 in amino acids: CASSPGQRSTDTQYF. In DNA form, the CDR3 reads TGTGCCAGCAGCCCGGGACAGCGTAGCACAGATACGCAGTATTTT.

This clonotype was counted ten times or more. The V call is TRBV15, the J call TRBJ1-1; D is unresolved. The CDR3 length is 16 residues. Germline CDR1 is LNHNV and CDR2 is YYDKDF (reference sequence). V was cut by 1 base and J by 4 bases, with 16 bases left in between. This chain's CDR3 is CATSRAPGVGSTEAFF. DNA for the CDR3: TGTGCCACCAGCAGAGCTCCCGGGGTCGGGAGCACTGAAGCTTTCTTT.

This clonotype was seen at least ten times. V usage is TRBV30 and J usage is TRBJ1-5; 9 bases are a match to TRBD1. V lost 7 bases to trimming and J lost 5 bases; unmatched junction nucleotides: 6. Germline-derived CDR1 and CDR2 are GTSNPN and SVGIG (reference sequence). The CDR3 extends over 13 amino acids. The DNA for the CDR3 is TGTGCCTACGGGACAGGGCTCGATCAGCCCCAGCATTTT. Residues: CAYGTGLDQPQHF.

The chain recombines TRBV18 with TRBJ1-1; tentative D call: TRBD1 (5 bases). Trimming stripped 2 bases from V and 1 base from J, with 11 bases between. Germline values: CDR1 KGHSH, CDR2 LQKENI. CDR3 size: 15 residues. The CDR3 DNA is TGTGCCAGCTCACCATTCCGGGACCCGAACACTGAAGCTTTCTTT. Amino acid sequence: CASSPFRDPNTEAFF.

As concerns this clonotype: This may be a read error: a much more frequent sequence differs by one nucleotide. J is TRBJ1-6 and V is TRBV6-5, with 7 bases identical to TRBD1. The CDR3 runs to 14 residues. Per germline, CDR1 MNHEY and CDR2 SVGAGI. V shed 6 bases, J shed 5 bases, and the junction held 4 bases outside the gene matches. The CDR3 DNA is TGTGCCAGCAGGGGACAGCTCAATAATTCACCCCTCCACTTT. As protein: CASRGQLNNSPLHF.

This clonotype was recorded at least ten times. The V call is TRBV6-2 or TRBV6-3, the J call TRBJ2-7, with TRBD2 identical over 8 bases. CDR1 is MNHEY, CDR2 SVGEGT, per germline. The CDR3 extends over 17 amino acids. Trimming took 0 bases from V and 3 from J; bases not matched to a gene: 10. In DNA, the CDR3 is TGTGCCAGCAGTTACTCGATCATTGCGGGGGGAAACTACGAGCAGTACTTC. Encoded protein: CASSYSIIAGGNYEQYF.

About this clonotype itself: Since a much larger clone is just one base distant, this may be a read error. This CDR3 reads CASSQGLAGSHNEQFF. In nucleotides, the CDR3 is TGCGCCAGCAGCCAAGGACTAGCGGGGTCACACAATGAGCAGTTCTTC. The chain couples TRBV4-1 to TRBJ2-1, with 11 bases that match TRBD2. Germline-derived CDR1 and CDR2 are MGHRA and YSYEKL. This CDR3 comprises 16 residues. The V gene end was trimmed by 1 base and the J gene end by 5 bases; junction bases not matched to a gene: 4.

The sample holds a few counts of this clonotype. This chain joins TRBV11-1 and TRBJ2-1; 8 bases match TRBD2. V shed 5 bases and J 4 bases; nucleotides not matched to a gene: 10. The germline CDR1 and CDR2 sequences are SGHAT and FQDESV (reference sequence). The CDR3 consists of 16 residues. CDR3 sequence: CASSTGFGRGYNEQFF. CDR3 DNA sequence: TGTGCCAGCAGCACTGGGTTCGGGAGGGGGTACAATGAGCAGTTCTTC. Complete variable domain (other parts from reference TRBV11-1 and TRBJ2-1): EAEVAQSPRYKITEKSQAVAFWCDPISGHATLYWYRQILGQGPELLVQFQDESVVDDSQLPKDRFSAERLKGVDSTLKIQPAELGDSAMYLCASSTGFGRGYNEQFFGPGTRLTVL.

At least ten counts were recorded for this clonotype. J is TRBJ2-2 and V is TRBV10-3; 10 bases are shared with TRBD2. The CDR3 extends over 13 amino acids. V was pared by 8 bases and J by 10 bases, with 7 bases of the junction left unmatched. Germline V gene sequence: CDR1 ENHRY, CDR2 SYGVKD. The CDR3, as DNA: TGTGCCATCGGCACTAGCGGGAATGCGGAGCTGTTTTTT. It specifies CAIGTSGNAELFF.

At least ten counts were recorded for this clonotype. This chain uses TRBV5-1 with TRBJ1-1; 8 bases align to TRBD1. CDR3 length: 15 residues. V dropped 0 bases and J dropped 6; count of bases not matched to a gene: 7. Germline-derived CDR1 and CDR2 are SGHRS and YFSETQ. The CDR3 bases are TGCGCCAGCAGCTTGGGACGGACAGGGACCTCTGAAGCTTTCTTT. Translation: CASSLGRTGTSEAFF.

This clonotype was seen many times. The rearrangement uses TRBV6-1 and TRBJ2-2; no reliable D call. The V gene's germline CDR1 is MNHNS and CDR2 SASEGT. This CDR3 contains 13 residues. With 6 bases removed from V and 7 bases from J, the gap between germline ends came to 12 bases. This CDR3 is CASRQGLDGELFF. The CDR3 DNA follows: TGTGCCAGCAGGCAAGGATTGGACGGGGAGCTGTTTTTT.

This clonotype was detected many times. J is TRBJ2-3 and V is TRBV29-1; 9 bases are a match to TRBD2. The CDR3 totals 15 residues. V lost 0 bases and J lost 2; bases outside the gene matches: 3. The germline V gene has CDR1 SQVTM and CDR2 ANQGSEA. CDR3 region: CSVEERGGPTDTQYF. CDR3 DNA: TGCAGCGTTGAAGAGCGGGGGGGACCCACAGATACGCAGTATTTT.

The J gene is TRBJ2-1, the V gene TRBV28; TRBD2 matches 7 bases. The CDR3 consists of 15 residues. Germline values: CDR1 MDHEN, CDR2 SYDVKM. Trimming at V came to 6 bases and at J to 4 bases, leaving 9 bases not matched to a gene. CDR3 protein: CASRPAGLQYNEQFF. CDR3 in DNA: TGTGCCAGCAGACCGGCGGGACTACAATACAATGAGCAGTTCTTC.

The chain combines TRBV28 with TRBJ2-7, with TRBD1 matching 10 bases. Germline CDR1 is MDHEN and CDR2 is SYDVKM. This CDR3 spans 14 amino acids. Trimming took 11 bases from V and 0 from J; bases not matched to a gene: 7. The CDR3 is CAHGTGDFSYEQYF. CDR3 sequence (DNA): TGTGCCCACGGGACAGGGGACTTCTCCTACGAGCAGTACTTC.

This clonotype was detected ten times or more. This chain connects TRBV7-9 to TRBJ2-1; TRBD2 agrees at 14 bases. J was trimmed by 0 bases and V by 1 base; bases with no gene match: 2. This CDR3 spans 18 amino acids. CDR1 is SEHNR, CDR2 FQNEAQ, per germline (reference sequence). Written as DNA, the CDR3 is TGTGCCAGCAGCTTAGGTGGGACTAGCGGGAGCTCCTACAATGAGCAGTTCTTC. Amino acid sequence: CASSLGGTSGSSYNEQFF. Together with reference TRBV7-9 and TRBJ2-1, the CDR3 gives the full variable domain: DTGVSQNPRHKITKRGQNVTFRCDPISEHNRLYWYRQTLGQGPEFLTYFQNEAQLEKSRLLSDRFSAERPKGSFSTLEIQRTEQGDSAMYLCASSLGGTSGSSYNEQFFGPGTRLTVL.

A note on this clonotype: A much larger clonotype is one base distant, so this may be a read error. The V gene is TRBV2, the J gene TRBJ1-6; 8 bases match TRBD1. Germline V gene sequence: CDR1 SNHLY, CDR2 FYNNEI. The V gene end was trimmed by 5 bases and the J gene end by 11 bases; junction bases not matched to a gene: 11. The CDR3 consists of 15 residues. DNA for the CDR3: TGTGCCAGCAGTCCACTGGGGACAGGCGATCCACCCCTCCACTTT. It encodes CASSPLGTGDPPLHF.

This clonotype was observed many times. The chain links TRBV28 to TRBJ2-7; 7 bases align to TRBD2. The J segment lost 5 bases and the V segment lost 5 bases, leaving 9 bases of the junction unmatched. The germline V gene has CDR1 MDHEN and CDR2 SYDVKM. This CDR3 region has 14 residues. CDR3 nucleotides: TGTGCCAGCAGTCTAGCGGCCAGAACCCACGAGCAGTACTTC. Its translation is CASSLAARTHEQYF.

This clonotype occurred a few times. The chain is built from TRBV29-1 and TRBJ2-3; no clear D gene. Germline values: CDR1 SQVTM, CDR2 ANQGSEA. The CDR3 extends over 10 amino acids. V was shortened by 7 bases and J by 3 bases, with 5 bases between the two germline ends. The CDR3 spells CSGRTDTQYF. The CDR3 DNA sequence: TGCAGCGGCCGTACAGATACGCAGTATTTT.